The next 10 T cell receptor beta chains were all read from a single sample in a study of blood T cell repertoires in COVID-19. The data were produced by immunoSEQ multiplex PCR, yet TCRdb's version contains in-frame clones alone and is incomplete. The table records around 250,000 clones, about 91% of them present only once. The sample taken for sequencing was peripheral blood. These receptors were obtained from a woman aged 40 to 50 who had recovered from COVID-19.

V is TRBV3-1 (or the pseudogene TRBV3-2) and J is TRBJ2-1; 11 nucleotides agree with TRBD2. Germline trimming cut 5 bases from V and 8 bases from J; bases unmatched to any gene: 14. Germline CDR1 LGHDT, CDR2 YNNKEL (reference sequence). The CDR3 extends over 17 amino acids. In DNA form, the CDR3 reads TGTGCCAGCAGCGCTTACTTCGCTAGCGGGGGGAAATATGAGCAGTTCTTC. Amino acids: CASSAYFASGGKYEQFF.

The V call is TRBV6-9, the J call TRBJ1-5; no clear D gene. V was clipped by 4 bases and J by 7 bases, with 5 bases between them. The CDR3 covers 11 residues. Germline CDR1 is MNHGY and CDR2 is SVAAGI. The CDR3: CASSSSQPQHF. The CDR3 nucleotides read TGTGCCAGCAGTTCATCCCAGCCCCAGCATTTT.

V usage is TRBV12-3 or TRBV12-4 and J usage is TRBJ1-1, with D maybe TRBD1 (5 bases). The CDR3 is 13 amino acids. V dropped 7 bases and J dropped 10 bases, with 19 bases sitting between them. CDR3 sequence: CASTSLQGAGAFF. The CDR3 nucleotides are TGTGCCAGCACCAGCCTCCAGGGAGCGGGAGCTTTCTTT.

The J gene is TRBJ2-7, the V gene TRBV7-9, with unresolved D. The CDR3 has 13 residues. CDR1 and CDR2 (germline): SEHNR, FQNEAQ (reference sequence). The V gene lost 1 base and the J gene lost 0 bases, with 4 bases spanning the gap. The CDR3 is CASSLDSSYEQYV. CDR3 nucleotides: TGTGCCAGCAGCTTAGACAGCTCCTACGAGCAGTACGTC.

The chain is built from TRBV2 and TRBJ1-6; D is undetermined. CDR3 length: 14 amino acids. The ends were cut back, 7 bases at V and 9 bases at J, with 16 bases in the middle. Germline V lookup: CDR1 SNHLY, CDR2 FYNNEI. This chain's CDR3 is CASTSSRLGSPLHF. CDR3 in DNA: TGTGCCAGCACTAGCTCGCGCCTCGGTTCACCCCTCCACTTT.

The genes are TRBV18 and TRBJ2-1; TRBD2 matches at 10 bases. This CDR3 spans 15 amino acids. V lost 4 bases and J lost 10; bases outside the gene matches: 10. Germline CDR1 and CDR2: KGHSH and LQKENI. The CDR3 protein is CASSQGTSVGVEQFF. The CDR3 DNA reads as TGTGCCAGCTCACAGGGGACTAGCGTGGGGGTCGAGCAGTTCTTC.

Written as DNA, the CDR3 is TGTGCCAGCAGTTTTACAGCCACTGAAGCTTTCTTT. It encodes CASSFTATEAFF. This chain uses TRBV12-3 or TRBV12-4 with TRBJ1-1; no clear D. Trimming removed 3 bases at V and 4 bases at J, with 6 bases between. This CDR3 is 12 amino acids long.

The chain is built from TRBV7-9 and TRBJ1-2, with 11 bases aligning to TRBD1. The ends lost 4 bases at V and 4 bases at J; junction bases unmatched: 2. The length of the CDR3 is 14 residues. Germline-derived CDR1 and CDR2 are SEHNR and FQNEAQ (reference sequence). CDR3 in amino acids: CASSWTGGAYGYTF. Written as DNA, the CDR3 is TGTGCCAGCAGCTGGACAGGGGGCGCCTATGGCTACACCTTC.

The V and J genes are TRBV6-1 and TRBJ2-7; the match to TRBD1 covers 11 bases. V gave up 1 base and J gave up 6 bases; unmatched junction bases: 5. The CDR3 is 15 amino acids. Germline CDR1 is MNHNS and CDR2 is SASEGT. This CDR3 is CASSEGGGQGGEQYF. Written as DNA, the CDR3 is TGTGCCAGCAGTGAAGGTGGGGGACAGGGGGGCGAGCAGTACTTC.

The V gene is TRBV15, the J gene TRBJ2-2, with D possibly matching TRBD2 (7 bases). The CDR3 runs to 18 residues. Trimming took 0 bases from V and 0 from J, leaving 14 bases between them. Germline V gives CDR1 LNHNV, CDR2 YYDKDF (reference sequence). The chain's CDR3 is CATSRDGTRGPNTGELFF. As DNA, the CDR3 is TGTGCCACCAGCAGAGATGGTACGCGGGGGCCGAACACCGGGGAGCTGTTTTTT.